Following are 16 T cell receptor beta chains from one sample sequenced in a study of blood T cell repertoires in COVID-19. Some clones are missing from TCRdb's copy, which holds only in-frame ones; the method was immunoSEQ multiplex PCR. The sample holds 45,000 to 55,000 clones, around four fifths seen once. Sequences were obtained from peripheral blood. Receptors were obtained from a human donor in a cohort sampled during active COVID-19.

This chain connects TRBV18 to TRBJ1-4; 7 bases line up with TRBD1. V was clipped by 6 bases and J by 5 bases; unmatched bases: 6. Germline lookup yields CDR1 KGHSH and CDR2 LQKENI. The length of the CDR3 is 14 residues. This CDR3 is CASSPGTANEKLFF. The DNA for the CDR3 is TGTGCCAGCTCCCCTGGGACAGCAAATGAAAAACTGTTTTTT.

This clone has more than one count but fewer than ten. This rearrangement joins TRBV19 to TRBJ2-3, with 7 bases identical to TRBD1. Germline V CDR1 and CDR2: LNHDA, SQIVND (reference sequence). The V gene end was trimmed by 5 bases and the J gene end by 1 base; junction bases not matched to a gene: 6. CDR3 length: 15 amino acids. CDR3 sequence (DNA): TGTGCCAGTAGTCTAACAGGGGTCGGCACAGATACGCAGTATTTT. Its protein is CASSLTGVGTDTQYF.

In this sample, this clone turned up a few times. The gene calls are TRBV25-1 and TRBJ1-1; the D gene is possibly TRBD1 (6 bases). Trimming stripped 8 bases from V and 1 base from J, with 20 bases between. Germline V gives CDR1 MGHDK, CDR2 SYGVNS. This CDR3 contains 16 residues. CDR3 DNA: TGTGCCAGCTCCCCATCAGGGAGGGGGAGGAACACTGAAGCTTTCTTT. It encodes CASSPSGRGRNTEAFF.

The CDR3 region has the DNA TGTGCCAGCAGCCAACTCGGCGGACTCTCCTATTTT. Protein sequence: CASSQLGGLSYF. V is TRBV3-1 (or the pseudogene TRBV3-2) and J is TRBJ2-3; D is perhaps TRBD2 (5 bases). The CDR3 is 12 amino acids. The germline CDR1 and CDR2 sequences are LGHDT and YNNKEL (reference sequence). V lost 2 bases to trimming and J lost 15 bases, with 15 bases between them.

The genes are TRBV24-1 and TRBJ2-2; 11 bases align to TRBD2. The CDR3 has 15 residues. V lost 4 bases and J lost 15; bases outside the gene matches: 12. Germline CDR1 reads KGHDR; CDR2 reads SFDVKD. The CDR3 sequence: CATSETTSGGRLLFF. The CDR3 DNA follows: TGTGCCACCAGTGAAACCACTAGCGGGGGTCGCTTGTTGTTTTTT.

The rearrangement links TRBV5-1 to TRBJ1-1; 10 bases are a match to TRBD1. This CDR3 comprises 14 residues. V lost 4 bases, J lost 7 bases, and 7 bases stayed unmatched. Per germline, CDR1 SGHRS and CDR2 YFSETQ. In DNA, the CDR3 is TGCGCCAGCAGCGAAGGACAGGGGGTCGGTGAAGCTTTCTTT. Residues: CASSEGQGVGEAFF.

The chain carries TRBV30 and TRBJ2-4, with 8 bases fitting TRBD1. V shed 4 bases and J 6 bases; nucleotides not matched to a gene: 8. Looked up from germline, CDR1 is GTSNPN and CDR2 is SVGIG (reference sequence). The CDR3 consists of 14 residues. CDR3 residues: CAWNKQGVRNIQYF. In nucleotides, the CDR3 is TGTGCCTGGAACAAACAGGGGGTGAGAAACATTCAGTACTTC.

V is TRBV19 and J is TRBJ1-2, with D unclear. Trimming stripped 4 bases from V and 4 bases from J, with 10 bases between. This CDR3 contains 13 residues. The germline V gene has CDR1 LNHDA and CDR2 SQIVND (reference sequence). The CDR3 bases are TGTGCCAGTAGTAGGAGCTTCACCTATGGCTACACCTTC. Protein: CASSRSFTYGYTF.

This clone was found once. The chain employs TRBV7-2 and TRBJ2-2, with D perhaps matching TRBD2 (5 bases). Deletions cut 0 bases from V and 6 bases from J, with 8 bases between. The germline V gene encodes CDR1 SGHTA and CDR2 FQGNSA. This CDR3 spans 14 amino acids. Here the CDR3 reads CASSLAGVPGELFF. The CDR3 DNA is TGTGCCAGCAGCTTAGCCGGGGTGCCCGGGGAGCTGTTTTTT.

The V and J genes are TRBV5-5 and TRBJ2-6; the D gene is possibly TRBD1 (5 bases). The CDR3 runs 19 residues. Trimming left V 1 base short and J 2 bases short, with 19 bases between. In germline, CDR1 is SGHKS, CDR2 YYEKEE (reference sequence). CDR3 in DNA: TGTGCCAGCAGCTTGCAGTCAGGGCCATGGACCACTGGGGCCAACGTCCTGACTTTC. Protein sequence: CASSLQSGPWTTGANVLTF.

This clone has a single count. The DNA for the CDR3 is TGCGCCAGCAGCTTGACGGCGGGGTCAGATACGCAGTATTTT. Amino acids: CASSLTAGSDTQYF. The genes are TRBV5-1 and TRBJ2-3; D might be TRBD2 (6 bases). Germline assignment: CDR1 SGHRS and CDR2 YFSETQ. This CDR3 has 14 residues. Trimming took off 1 base at V and 4 bases at J, with 10 bases between the two ends.

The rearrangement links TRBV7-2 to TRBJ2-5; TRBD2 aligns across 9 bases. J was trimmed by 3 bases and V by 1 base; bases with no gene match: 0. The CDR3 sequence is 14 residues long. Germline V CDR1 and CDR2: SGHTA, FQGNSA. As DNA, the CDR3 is TGTGCCAGCAGCTTAGGACTAGCGGAAGAGACCCAGTACTTC. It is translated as CASSLGLAEETQYF.

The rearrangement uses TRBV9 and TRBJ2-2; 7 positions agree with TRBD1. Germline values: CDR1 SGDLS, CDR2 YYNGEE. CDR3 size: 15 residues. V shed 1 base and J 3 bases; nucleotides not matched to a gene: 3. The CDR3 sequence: CASSVLQGYTGELFF. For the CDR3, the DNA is TGTGCCAGCAGCGTATTACAGGGGTACACCGGGGAGCTGTTTTTT.

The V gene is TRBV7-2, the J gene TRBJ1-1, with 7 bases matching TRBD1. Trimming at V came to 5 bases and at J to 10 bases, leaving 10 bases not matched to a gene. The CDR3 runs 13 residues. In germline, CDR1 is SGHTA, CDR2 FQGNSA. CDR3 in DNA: TGTGCCAGCAGCCCCGAGGGGGCTAGGAGAGCTTTCTTT. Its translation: CASSPEGARRAFF.

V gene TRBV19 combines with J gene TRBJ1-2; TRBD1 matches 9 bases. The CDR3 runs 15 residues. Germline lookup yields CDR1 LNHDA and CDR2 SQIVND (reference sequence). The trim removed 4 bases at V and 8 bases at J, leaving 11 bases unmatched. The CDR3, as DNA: TGTGCCAGTAGTAAATCTGGACAGGGGCGTCTCGGCTACACCTTC. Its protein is CASSKSGQGRLGYTF.

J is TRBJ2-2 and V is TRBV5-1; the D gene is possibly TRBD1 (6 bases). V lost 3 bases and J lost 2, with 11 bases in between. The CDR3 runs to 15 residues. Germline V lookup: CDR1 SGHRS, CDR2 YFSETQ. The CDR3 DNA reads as TGCGCCAGCAGCTCCCTGACAGGAAACACCGGGGAGCTGTTTTTT. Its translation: CASSSLTGNTGELFF.